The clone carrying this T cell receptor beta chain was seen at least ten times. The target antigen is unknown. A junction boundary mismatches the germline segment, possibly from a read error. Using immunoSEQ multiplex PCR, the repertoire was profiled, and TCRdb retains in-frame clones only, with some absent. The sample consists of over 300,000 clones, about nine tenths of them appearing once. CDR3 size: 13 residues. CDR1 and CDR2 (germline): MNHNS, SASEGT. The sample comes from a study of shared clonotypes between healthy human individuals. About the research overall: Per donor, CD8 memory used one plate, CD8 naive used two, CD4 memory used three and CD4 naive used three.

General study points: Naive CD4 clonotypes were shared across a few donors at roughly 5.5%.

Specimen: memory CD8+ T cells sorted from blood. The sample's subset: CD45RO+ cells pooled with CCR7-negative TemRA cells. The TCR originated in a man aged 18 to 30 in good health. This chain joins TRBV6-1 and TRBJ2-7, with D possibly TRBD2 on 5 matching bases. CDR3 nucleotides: TGTGCCATCAGTGAGGGAAATGCCTACGAGCAGTACTTC. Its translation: CAISEGNAYEQYF.